This T cell receptor beta chain was retrieved from a study of monozygotic twins with inflammatory bowel disease (dated by TCRdb to about 2019). Broadly, across the study: A total of some 30 monozygotic twin pairs were included in the full study, comprising nine German pairs (four IBD-concordant, five IBD-discordant) and 19 IBD-discordant Danish pairs. Within discordant pairs, disease-associated traits were sought mainly by comparing IBD patients with their genetically identical healthy co-twins. Each individual had, on average, about 151 000 unique TCRalpha sequences and 181 000 unique TCRbeta sequences available for analysis.

Library generation was performed with 5' RACE. For each TCR library, approximately 4,000 ng of total RNA was used. For each sample, cDNA synthesis was carried out in eight separate reactions using SMARTScribe reverse transcriptase. During cDNA synthesis, template switching introduced unique molecular identifiers that contained a 6-nucleotide sample barcode. TCRalpha and TCRbeta cDNA was amplified by two nested PCRs of 16 and 9 cycles, with bead purification after each PCR. Before amplification, the cDNA was treated with uracil DNA-glycosylase and purified using the QIAquick PCR purification kit. The second PCR added Illumina TruSeq-compatible adapters along with sample-specific barcodes. TapeStation and Qubit were used to check library quality and concentration, and 5 ng of each library went into the pool. Pooled libraries were sequenced on an Illumina HiSeq2500 single-index Rapid Run with 2 x 100 bp reads and custom sequencing primers. As for how the authors treated the data: PCR and sequencing errors were corrected by UMI-based consensus assembly using MiGEC version 1.2.6. MiXCR version 2.1.1 was used to carry out V(D)J alignment, clonotype assembly and CDR3 extraction. Normalisation of gene usage, clonotype sharing and MAIT/NKT TCR abundance was achieved by analysing the top 1000, 10 000 and 20 000 clonotypes per sample. After downsampling to 27 000 UMIs, diversity was calculated as the inverse Simpson index using the vegan R package. Paired Mann-Whitney U tests on discordant twin pairs were used, with Benjamini-Hochberg multiple-testing correction. TCRdb reprocessed the reads and lists each CDR3 protein sequence as a single entry, with no DNA. TCRdb, rather than the study authors, made the V and J calls. The sample's clone listing holds 330,000 or so distinct CDR3 sequences. Clones ranked in the top ten supply 2% to 2.5% of the sample.

From each donor, a roughly 2.3 ml peripheral blood sample was drawn into PAXgene tubes and stored at -80 degrees C. Total RNA was isolated from whole blood with the PAXgene blood miRNA kit on an automated QIAcube, without T cell sorting. Peripheral blood from monozygotic twin pairs who were concordant or discordant for inflammatory bowel disease underwent deep TCRalpha and TCRbeta repertoire profiling using unique molecular barcoding. Smoking habits were recorded for all twin pairs, and each individual was classified as a current, former or never smoker. The paper as a whole reports these results and caveats: Measured by the inverse Simpson index, TCRbeta repertoire diversity was lower in IBD patients than in their healthy co-twins. No single strong signal or clonotype linked to IBD turned up in the results, so the idea that one exists was not supported. Repertoire similarity did not differ between concordant and discordant twins, possibly due to limited statistical power. IBD patients shared fewer clonotypes with other individuals than healthy twins did, most markedly in patients showing signs of disease activity. The analysis was unable to tell apart different T cell subtypes. Differing immunosuppressive treatments among patients may have added background noise and inter-individual variability to the repertoires.

The CDR3 sequence holds 13 residues, the cysteine and phenylalanine included. DNA was not recorded. Sequences SQVTM (CDR1) and ANQGSEA (CDR2) are obtained from the germline V gene. As for this clonotype: The clone's antigen remains unknown.

The V gene is TRBV29-1 and the J gene is TRBJ2-1. Sequences were obtained from blood. This receptor was identified in a human donor with ulcerative colitis or Crohn's disease, or a healthy co-twin of an affected twin (not recorded which). The CDR3 corresponds to CSGEVSSYNEQFF.